The 4 T cell receptor beta chains in this list originate from one sample, sequenced in a study of blood T cell repertoires in COVID-19. The protocol was immunoSEQ multiplex PCR, while the TCRdb copy is restricted to in-frame clones and leaves out a portion. Seen here are under 200,000 clones, less than 85% observed once, and the top ten hold around 8.1%. The sample comprised peripheral blood. Every receptor here comes from a woman in her fifties or sixties with COVID-19, enrolled during active disease.

The chain combines TRBV10-3 with TRBJ1-3; D remains ambiguous. This CDR3 region has 14 residues. CDR1 ENHRY and CDR2 SYGVKD come from the germline V gene. V lost 1 base and J 4 bases, leaving 8 bases between the germline ends. CDR3 DNA: TGTGCCATCAGTGAGTACGGGGAAGGAAACACCATATATTTT. Its protein product is CAISEYGEGNTIYF.

The gene calls are TRBV5-1 and TRBJ1-3; 11 bases map to TRBD1. Per germline, CDR1 SGHRS and CDR2 YFSETQ. The CDR3 is 18 amino acids. Germline trimming cut 0 bases from V and 1 base from J; bases unmatched to any gene: 6. In nucleotides, the CDR3 is TGCGCCAGCAGCTTGGCTCCGGGACAGGGGGGATCTGGAAACACCATATATTTT. Translation: CASSLAPGQGGSGNTIYF.

This clone was counted only a few times. V is TRBV6-5 and J is TRBJ2-7; D is unclear. The germline V gene has CDR1 MNHEY and CDR2 SVGAGI. This CDR3 spans 12 amino acids. The V end lost 6 bases, the J end lost 4 bases, and 10 bases lay between the germline ends. CDR3 in DNA: TGTGCCAGCAGAACCACGCTATACGAGCAGTACTTC. Its translation is CASRTTLYEQYF.

V and J are TRBV14 and TRBJ2-3; no clear D. Germline V lookup: CDR1 SGHDN, CDR2 FVKESK. The CDR3 runs 16 residues. V lost 0 bases and J lost 4, with 14 bases in between. This chain's CDR3 is CASSQDPGRIPDTQYF. DNA for the CDR3: TGTGCCAGCAGCCAAGATCCGGGTCGGATCCCAGATACGCAGTATTTT.